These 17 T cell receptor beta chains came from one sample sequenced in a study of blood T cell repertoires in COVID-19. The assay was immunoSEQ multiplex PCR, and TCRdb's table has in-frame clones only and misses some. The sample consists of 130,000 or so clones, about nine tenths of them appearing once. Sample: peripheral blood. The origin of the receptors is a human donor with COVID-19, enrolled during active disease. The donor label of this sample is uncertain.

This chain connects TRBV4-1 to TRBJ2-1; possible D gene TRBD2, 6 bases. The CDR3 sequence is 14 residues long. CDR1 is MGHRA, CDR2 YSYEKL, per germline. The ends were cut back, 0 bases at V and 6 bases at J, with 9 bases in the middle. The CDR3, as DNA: TGCGCCAGCAGCCAAGAGGCTAGCGTCAATGAGCAGTTCTTC. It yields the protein CASSQEASVNEQFF.

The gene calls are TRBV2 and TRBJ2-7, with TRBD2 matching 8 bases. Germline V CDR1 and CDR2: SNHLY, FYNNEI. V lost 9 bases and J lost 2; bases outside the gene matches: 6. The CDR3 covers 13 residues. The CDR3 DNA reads TGTGCCAGTAGGCTGGGACTAGCCTACGAGCAGTACTTC. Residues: CASRLGLAYEQYF. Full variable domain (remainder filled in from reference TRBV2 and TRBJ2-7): EPEVTQTPSHQVTQMGQEVILRCVPISNHLYFYWYRQILGQKVEFLVSFYNNEISEKSEIFDDQFSVERPDGSNFTLKIRSTKLEDSAMYFCASRLGLAYEQYFGPGTRLTVT.

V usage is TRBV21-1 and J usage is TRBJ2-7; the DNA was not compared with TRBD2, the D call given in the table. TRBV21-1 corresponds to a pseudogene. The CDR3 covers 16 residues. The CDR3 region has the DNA TGTGCCAGCAGCAAAGTAATGCCTAGCGGGAGCTACGAGCAGTACTTC. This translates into CASSKVMPSGSYEQYF.

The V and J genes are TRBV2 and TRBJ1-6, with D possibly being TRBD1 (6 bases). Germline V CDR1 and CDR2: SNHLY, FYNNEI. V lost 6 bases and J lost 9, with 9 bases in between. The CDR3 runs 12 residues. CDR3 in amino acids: CASRQGLSPLHF. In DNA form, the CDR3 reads TGTGCCAGCAGACAGGGCCTTTCACCCCTCCACTTT.

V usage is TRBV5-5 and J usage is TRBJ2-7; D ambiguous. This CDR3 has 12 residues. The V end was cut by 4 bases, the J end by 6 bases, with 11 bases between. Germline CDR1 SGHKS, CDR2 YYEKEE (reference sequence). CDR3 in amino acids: CASSLAFGEQYF. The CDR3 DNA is TGTGCCAGCAGCCTCGCTTTCGGCGAGCAGTACTTC.

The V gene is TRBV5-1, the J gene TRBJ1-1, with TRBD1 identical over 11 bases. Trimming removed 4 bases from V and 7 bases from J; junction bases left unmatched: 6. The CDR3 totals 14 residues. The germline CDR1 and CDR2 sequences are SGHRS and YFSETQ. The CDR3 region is CASSAGTGGNEAFF. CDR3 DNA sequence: TGCGCCAGCAGCGCGGGGACAGGGGGGAATGAAGCTTTCTTT.

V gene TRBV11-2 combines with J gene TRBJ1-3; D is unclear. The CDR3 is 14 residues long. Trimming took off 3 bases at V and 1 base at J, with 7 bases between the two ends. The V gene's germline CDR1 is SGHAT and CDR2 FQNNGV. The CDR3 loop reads CASSFGGSGNTIYF. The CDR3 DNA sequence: TGTGCCAGCAGCTTCGGCGGGTCTGGAAACACCATATATTTT.

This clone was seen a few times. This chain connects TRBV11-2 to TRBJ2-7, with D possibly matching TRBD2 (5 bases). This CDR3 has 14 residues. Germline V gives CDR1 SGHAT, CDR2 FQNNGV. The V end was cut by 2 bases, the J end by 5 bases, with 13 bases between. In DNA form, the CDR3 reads TGTGCCAGCAGCTTAACGGGAATGGACCACGAGCAGTACTTC. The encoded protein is CASSLTGMDHEQYF.

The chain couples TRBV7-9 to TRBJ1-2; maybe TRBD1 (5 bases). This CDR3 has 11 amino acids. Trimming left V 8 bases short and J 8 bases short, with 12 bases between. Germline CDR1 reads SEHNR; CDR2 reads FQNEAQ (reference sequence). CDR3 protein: CASQDSQGYTF. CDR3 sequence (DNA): TGTGCCAGCCAAGACAGCCAGGGCTACACCTTC. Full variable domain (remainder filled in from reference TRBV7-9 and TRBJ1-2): DTGVSQNPRHKITKRGQNVTFRCDPISEHNRLYWYRQTLGQGPEFLTYFQNEAQLEKSRLLSDRFSAERPKGSFSTLEIQRTEQGDSAMYLCASQDSQGYTFGSGTRLTVV.

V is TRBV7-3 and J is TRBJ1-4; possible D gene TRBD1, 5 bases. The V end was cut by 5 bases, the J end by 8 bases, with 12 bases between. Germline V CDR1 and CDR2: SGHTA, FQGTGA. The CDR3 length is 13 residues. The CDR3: CASSPSGGEKLFF. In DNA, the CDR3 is TGTGCCAGCAGCCCCTCGGGGGGGGAAAAACTGTTTTTT.

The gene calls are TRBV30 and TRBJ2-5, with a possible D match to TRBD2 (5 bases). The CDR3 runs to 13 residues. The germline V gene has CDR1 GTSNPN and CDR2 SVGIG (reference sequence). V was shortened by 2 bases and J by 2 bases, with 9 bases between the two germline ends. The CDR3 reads CAWSPTGQETQYF. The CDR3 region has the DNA TGTGCCTGGAGTCCAACGGGACAAGAGACCCAGTACTTC.

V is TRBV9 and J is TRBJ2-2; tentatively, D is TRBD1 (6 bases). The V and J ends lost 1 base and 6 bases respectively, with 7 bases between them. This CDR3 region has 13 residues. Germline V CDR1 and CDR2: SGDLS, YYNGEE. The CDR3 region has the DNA TGTGCCAGCAGCGTATGGGGGCCCGGGGAGCTGTTTTTT. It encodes CASSVWGPGELFF.

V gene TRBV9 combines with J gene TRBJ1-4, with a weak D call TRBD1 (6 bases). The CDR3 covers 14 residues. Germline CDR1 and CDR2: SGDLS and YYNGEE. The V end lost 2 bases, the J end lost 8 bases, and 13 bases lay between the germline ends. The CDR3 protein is CASSVTQGREKLFF. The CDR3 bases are TGTGCCAGCAGCGTCACACAGGGCAGGGAAAAACTGTTTTTT.

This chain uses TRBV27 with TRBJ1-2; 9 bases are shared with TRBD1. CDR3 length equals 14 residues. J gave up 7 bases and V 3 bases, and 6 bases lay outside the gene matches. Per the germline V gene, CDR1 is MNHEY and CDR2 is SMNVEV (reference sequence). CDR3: CASSFSQGASGYTF. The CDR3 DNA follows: TGTGCCAGCAGTTTCTCACAGGGGGCAAGTGGCTACACCTTC.

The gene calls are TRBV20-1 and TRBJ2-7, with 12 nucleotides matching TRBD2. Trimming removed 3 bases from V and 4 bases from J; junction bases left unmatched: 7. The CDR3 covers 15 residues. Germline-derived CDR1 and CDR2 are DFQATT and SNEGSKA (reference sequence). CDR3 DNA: TGCAGTGCTAGTCGTCCTAGCGGGGGGGGTTACGAGCAGTACTTC. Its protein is CSASRPSGGGYEQYF.

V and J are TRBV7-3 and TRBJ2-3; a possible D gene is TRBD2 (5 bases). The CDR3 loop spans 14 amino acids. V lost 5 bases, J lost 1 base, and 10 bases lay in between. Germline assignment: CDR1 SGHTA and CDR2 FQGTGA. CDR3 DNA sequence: TGTGCCAGCAGCGAGAATAGCGGCACAGATACGCAGTATTTT. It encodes CASSENSGTDTQYF. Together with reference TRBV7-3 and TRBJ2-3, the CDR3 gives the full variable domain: GAGVSQTPSNKVTEKGKYVELRCDPISGHTALYWYRQSLGQGPEFLIYFQGTGAADDSGLPNDRFFAVRPEGSVSTLKIQRTERGDSAVYLCASSENSGTDTQYFGPGTRLTVL.

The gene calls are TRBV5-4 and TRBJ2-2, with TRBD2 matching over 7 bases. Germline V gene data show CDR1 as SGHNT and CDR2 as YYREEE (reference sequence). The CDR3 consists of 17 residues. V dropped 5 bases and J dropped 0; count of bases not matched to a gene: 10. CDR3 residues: CASRKAGTTSNTGELFF. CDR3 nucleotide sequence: TGTGCCAGCAGAAAAGCCGGGACTACCTCGAACACCGGGGAGCTGTTTTTT.